This T cell receptor (beta chain) is drawn from a study of blood T cell repertoires in COVID-19. Across the whole study: Collection of acute and convalescent COVID-19 samples took place in the United States, Italy and Spain. T cells, B-cell-depleted T cells, or PBMCs supplied cDNA or gDNA.

V was shortened by 8 bases and J by 0 bases, with 14 bases between the two germline ends. Germline V gene lookup returns CDR1 MNHEY and CDR2 SMNVEV (reference sequence). The CDR3 has 15 amino acids. Method: immunoSEQ multiplex PCR; TCRdb's copy keeps in-frame clones and lacks some. The sample lists 150,000 to 200,000 clones, approximately 91% occurring once. Study members were between roughly 18 and 100 years old and lived in about two dozen US regions. Cohort allocation depended upon clinical history that participants reported. Sequenced material: PBMCs or T cells enriched from blood (not recorded which). V usage is TRBV27 and J usage is TRBJ2-1, with D uncertain. This receptor was taken from a young woman who had recovered from COVID-19. The CDR3 region has the DNA TGTGCCAGCGCCACCCCCTTGAGCTCCTACAATGAGCAGTTCTTC. Translated: CASATPLSSYNEQFF.